Detailed here is one TCR beta chain. The antigen is undetermined. The record originates from a study of neurological immune-mediated disorders. TCRdb re-called the 5' RACE reads with MiXCR, one entry per CDR3 protein. The profile shows tens of thousands of distinct CDR3 sequences, about an eighth of them singletons. The controls, all healthy individuals, were blood bank volunteers in Maryland, USA. The germline V gene has CDR1 SGHTA and CDR2 FQGTGA. The CDR3 loop spans 13 amino acids. V lost 5 bases to trimming and J lost 0 bases, with 7 bases between them. Points from the study as a whole: CDR3 amino acid sequences found in expanded clones were never shared across subjects, suggesting private repertoires in all groups.

Specimen: PBMCs. The receptor was isolated from a woman aged 60 to 75 in good health. The chain is built from TRBV7-3 and TRBJ1-1; D gene uncertain. The CDR3 DNA is TGTGCCAGCAGCCTTCGAATGAACACTGAAGCTTTCTTT. Translation gives CASSLRMNTEAFF.